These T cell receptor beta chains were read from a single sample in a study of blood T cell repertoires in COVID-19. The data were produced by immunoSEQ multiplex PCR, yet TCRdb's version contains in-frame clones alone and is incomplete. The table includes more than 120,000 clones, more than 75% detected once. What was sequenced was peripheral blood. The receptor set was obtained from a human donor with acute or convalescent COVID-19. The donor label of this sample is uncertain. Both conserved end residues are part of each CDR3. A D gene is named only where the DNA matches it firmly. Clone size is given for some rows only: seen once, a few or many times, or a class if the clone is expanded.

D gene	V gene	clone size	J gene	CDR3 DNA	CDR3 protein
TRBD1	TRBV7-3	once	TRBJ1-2	TGTGCCAGCAGCCCCGCAGGGGGGACAGGGGGCGACTACACCTTC	CASSPAGGTGGDYTF
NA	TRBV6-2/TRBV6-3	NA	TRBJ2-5	TGTGCCAGCAGTTCGCAAGAGACCCAGTACTTC	CASSSQETQYF
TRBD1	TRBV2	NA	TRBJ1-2	TGTGCCCGCAGTGAAAGGGGGGGACAGGGGGCGAGCTATGGCTACACCTTC	CARSERGGQGASYGYTF
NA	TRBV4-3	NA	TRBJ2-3	TGCGCCAGCAGCCAAGATGGACGCGGACTCACAGATACGCAGTATTTT	CASSQDGRGLTDTQYF
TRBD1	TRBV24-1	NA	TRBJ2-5	TGTGCCACCAGTGACTCGACAGGGAATACCGAGACCCAGTACTTC	CATSDSTGNTETQYF
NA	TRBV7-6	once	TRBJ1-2	TGTGCCAGCAGCCATATAATCGGCCCGACGGGCTATGGCTACACCTTC	CASSHIIGPTGYGYTF
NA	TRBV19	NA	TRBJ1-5	TGTGCCAGTAGTGGGGCCCGGGCAGGGGCTGATCAGCCCCAGCATTTT	CASSGARAGADQPQHF
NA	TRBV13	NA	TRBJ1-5	TGTGCCAGCAGCTTTGTCCGGGACTTAGCCAAAGCCGCCTTGTGGCCCCAGCATTTT	CASSFVRDLAKAALWPQHF
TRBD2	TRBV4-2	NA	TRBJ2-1	TGTGCCAGCAGCTCGCCTAGCGGGACGAGTTCCGATGAGCAGTTCTTC	CASSSPSGTSSDEQFF
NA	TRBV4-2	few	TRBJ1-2	TGTGCCAGCAGCCAAGAGGGAGCAGGGGTTAGCTATGGCTACACCTTC	CASSQEGAGVSYGYTF
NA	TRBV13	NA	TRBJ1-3	TGTGCCAGCAGCAAGGACAGTCCAGGACGAGGAAACACCATATATTTT	CASSKDSPGRGNTIYF
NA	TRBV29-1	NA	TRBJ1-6	TGCAGCGTTGAAGAGAGTTGTAGCTCCTATAATTCACCCCTCCACTTT	CSVEESCSSYNSPLHF
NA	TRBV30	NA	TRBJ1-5	TGTGCCTGGAGTAGAGGAAATCAGCCCCAGCATTTT	CAWSRGNQPQHF
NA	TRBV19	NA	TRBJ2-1	TGTGCCAGTAGTGGGCTGTTGGAACCGGATGAGCAGTTCTTC	CASSGLLEPDEQFF
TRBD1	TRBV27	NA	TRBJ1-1	TGTGCCAGCAGTTTATCCCCAGGGGGAAGGACTGAAGCTTTCTTT	CASSLSPGGRTEAFF
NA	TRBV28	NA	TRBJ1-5	TGTGCCACGACAGACATCAATCAGCCCCAGCATTTT	CATTDINQPQHF
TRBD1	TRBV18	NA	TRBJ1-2	TGTGCCAGCTCCCCCAGCCGGGACAGGGGTATCTATGGCTACACCTTC	CASSPSRDRGIYGYTF
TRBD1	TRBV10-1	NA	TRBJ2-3	TGCGCCAGCAATGCGACAGGGGGCTGGGAAGATACGCAGTATTTT	CASNATGGWEDTQYF
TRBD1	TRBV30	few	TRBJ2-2	TGTGCCTGGGGGACAGGGGCCGGGGAGCTGTTTTTT	CAWGTGAGELFF
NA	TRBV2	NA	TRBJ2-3	TGTGCCAGCAGTGGACTAGTCGTACCCGATACGCAGTATTTT	CASSGLVVPDTQYF
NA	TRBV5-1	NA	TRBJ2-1	TGCGCCAGCGCTACGGGGAGCCCGGGGGAGCAGTTCTTC	CASATGSPGEQFF
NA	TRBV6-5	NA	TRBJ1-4	TGTGCCAGCAGTTATGCGGGGCCGAATGAAAAACTGTTTTTT	CASSYAGPNEKLFF
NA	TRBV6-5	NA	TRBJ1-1	TGTGCCAGCAGTCCGCGGACACCTTATGAAGCTTTCTTT	CASSPRTPYEAFF
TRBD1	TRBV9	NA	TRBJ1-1	TGTGCCAGCAGCGTATCGGACAGGGCAATAGAAGCTTTCTTT	CASSVSDRAIEAFF
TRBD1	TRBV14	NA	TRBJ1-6	TGTGCCAGCAGCCAAGAGGACAGGGCCCCTTCACCCCTCCACTTT	CASSQEDRAPSPLHF
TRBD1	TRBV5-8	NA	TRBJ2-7	TGTGCCAGCAGCTTGAACCTCTGGCAGGGGGCAGGCGAGCAGTACTTC	CASSLNLWQGAGEQYF
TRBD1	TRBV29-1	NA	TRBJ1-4	TGCAGCGGGCAGGGGGCGGGAGAAAAACTGTTTTTT	CSGQGAGEKLFF
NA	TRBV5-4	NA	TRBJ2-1	TGTGCCAGCAGCTTAGGGACGGACAGCTCCTACAATGAGCAGTTCTTC	CASSLGTDSSYNEQFF
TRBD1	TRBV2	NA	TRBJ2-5	TGTGCCAGCAAAAGGGACAGGGGGACAGAAGAGACCCAGTACTTC	CASKRDRGTEETQYF
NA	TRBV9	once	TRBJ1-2	TGTGCCAGCAGCGGACAGGCGAACTATGGCTACACCTTC	CASSGQANYGYTF
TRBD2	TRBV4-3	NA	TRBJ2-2	TGCGCCAGCAGCCAAGGATCTAGCGGGATTAACACCGGGGAGCTGTTTTTT	CASSQGSSGINTGELFF
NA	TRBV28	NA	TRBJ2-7	TGTGCCAGCAGTACCCCAGGGGCGCTTGGCTACGAGCAGTACTTC	CASSTPGALGYEQYF
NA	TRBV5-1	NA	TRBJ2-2	TGCGCCAGCAGCTTGGTCCCGGGACACTCCACCGGGGAGCTGTTTTTT	CASSLVPGHSTGELFF
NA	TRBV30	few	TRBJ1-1	TGTGCCGGGACTACTTGGCAGGGACAGAACACTGAAGCTTTCTTT	CAGTTWQGQNTEAFF
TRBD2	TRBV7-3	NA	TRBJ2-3	TGTGCCAGCAGCTTAAGGGCGGGGGGGCGAGAAGATACGCAGTATTTT	CASSLRAGGREDTQYF
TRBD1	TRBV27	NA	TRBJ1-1	TGTGCCAGCAGTAAATCCAGGGGGTATGGCACTGAAGCTTTCTTT	CASSKSRGYGTEAFF
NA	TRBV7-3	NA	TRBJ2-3	TGTGCCAGCAGCTTAGATTCGAACAGGGCAGATACGCAGTATTTT	CASSLDSNRADTQYF
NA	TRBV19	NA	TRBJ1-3	TGTGCCAGTGGAGGGTCCTCTGGAAACACCATATATTTT	CASGGSSGNTIYF
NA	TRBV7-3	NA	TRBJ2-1	TGTGCCAGCAGCTGGAGCGAAGCCCATCCGGAGCAGTTCTTC	CASSWSEAHPEQFF
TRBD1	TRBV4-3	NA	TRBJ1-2	TGCGCAGAGAGAAGAGGGGACAGGGCGAACTATGGCTACACCTTC	CAERRGDRANYGYTF
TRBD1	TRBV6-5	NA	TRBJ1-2	TGTGCCAGCAGTCAGGGGGTTGGTGGCTACACCTTC	CASSQGVGGYTF
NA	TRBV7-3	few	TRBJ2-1	TGTGCCAGCAGCGCACAACAGGGAACTGAGCAGTTCTTC	CASSAQQGTEQFF
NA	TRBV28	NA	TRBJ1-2	TGTGCCAGCAGTTCCCTCTACGAGGGCTACACCTTC	CASSSLYEGYTF